This T cell receptor (beta chain) appears in the sequencing data of a study of blood T cells in healthy people across ages. The study's findings and limits: Observed TCR beta diversity per million T cells went down as age went up. This fall followed a roughly linear course with age. It was not possible, with unsorted PBMCs, to conclusively compare naive and antigen-experienced cells.

As regards this clonotype: Its antigen is as yet unknown.

This CDR3 is 13 amino acids long. Using a J-beta primer mix together with a sample-barcoded 5' primer, a second PCR was run for about 7 to 12 cycles. TCRdb reanalysed the 5' RACE reads using MiXCR and keeps one entry per CDR3 protein. The data show more than 700,000 distinct CDR3 sequences, 50% to 65% seen once. Per sample, at least 5 micrograms of total RNA were extracted. This sequence was found in an elderly man in good health. The sample consisted of blood. The chain is built from TRBV12-1 and TRBJ1-2. TRBV12-1 is shown as a pseudogene. The CDR3, as DNA: TGTGCCAGCCCCCCGCTGACAGCCTATGGCTACACCTTC. Residues: CASPPLTAYGYTF.